Here is one T cell receptor (beta chain) with its context. The antigen remains undetermined. This specimen belongs to a study of identifying expanded T cells in peripheral blood. General study points: Across healthy donors, higher total template counts meant significantly greater roughly 2-week count variance.

The CDR3 has 14 residues. CDR1 and CDR2 (germline): LGHNA, YSLEER. The V end lost 0 bases, the J end lost 4 bases, and 10 bases lay between the germline ends. Profiled with immunoSEQ multiplex PCR; TCRdb holds only in-frame clones, not every one. The sample contains approximately 110,000 clones, roughly 91% of which appear only once. This TCR derives from a person aged 18 to 75 in good health. Sequencing was carried out using blood. This rearrangement joins TRBV4-3 to TRBJ2-7, with D possibly TRBD1 on 5 matching bases. The CDR3 loop reads CASSQDQGGYEQYF. The CDR3 bases are TGCGCCAGCAGCCAAGACCAGGGCGGATACGAGCAGTACTTC.